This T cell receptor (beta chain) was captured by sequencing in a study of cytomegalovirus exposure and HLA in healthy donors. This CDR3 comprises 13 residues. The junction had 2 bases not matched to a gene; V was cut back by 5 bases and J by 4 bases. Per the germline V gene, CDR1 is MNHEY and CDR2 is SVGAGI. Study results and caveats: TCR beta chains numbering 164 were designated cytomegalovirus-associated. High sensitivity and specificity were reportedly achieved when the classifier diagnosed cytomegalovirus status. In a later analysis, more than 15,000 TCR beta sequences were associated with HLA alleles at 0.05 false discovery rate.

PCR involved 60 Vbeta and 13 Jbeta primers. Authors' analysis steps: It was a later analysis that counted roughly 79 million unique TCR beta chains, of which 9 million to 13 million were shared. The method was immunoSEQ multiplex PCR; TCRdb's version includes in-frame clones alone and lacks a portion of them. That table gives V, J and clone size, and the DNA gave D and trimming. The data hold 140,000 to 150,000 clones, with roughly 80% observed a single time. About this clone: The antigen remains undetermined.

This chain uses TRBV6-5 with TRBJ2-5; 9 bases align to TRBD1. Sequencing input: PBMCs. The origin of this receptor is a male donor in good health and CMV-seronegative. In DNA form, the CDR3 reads TGTGCCAGCAGTGAACAGGGGGCAGAGACCCAGTACTTC. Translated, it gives CASSEQGAETQYF.